Included here is one TCR beta chain sequence, with context. J gave up 6 bases and V 3 bases, and 4 bases lay outside the gene matches. The CDR3 runs 13 residues. Germline V gene sequence: CDR1 SGHRS, CDR2 YFSETQ. This sample was included in a study of cytomegalovirus exposure and HLA in healthy donors. PCR primers comprised 60 Vbeta and 13 Jbeta primers. Here immunoSEQ multiplex PCR was the method, and the copy in TCRdb shows in-frame clones only, minus some. The data contain roughly 190,000 clones, about 80% of them singletons. Sequenced input: PBMCs. This chain uses TRBV5-1 with TRBJ2-3, with 7 positions matching TRBD2. The receptor was isolated from a woman in her twenties or thirties in good health and CMV-seropositive. The CDR3 nucleotides read TGCGCCAGCAGCTCGGAACTAGCGGATACGCAGTATTTT. It yields the protein CASSSELADTQYF.